The T cell receptor (beta chain) under discussion was sequenced for a study of T cells in Graves' hyperthyroidism and ophthalmopathy. Absence of ophthalmopathy progression within 18 months defined stable Graves' hyperthyroidism. With a duration under 2 months, the hyperthyroidism was newly diagnosed in patients aged 18 to 65. Template material for amplifying TCR beta CDR3 regions consisted of RNA transcripts. Carried out on the TCR CDR3, a first-round RT-PCR used the HTBI primer set. TCRdb called the multiplex PCR reads again in MiXCR, with one record for every CDR3 protein. This table holds under 550,000 distinct CDR3 sequences, approximately 15% found once. Many counts were recorded for this clonotype. Specimen: blood. This sequence was found in a woman aged 18 to 35 with Graves' hyperthyroidism.

The CDR3 spells CASSLGQGANEKLFF. For the CDR3, the DNA is TGTGCCAGCAGTTTAGGCCAGGGGGCTAATGAAAAACTGTTTTTT. The genes are TRBV28 and TRBJ1-4; 7 nucleotides line up with TRBD1. Germline lookup yields CDR1 MDHEN and CDR2 SYDVKM. V was pared by 2 bases and J by 3 bases, with 3 bases of the junction left unmatched. The CDR3 runs 15 residues.